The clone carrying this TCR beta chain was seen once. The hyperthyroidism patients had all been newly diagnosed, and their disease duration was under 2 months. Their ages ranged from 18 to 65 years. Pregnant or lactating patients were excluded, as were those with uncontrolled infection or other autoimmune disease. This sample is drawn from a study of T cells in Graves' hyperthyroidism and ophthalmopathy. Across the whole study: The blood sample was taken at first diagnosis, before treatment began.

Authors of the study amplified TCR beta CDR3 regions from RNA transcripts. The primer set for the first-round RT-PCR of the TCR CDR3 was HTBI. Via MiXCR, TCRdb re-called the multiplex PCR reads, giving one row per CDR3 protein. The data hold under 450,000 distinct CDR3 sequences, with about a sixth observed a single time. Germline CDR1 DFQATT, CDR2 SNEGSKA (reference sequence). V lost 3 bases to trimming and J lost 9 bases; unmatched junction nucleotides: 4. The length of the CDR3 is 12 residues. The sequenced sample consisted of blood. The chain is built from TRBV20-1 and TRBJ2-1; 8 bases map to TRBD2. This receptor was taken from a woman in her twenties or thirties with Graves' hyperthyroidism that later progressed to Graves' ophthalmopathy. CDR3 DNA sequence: TGCAGTGCTAGCGGGGGGGCAGGTGAGCAGTTCTTC. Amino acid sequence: CSASGGAGEQFF.